Listed below are T cell receptor beta chains from one sample, sequenced in a study of shared clonotypes between healthy human individuals. Sequencing used immunoSEQ multiplex PCR; TCRdb keeps in-frame clones, though not all of them. This repertoire shows approximately 1.1 million clones, about 84% found once; its top ten account for under 0.6%. Sequencing was done on a sample of memory CD4+ T cells from PBMCs. Receptors were obtained from a man younger than 35 in good health. Some clones in this sample may be carry-over from other donors' samples. CDR3s include the opening cysteine and the closing phenylalanine or tryptophan. The order of the fields is J gene, V gene, D gene, CDR3 protein. D genes are given only for firm matches.

J: TRBJ2-3
V: TRBV7-3
D: TRBD1
CDR3: CASSSGQGRDTQYF

J: TRBJ2-2
V: TRBV29-1
D: -
CDR3: CSVGSFLTGELFF

J: TRBJ2-3
V: TRBV7-3
D: -
CDR3: CASSLTPLVSDTQYF

J: TRBJ1-3
V: TRBV4-1
D: -
CDR3: CASSQGVPLSGNTIYF

J: TRBJ1-5
V: TRBV2
D: -
CDR3: CASSVEGPGQPQHF

J: TRBJ1-1
V: TRBV6-5
D: -
CDR3: CASSYSAGPLTEAFF

J: TRBJ2-1
V: TRBV6-1
D: -
CDR3: CASRVETVQQFF

J: TRBJ1-2
V: TRBV5-1
D: TRBD1
CDR3: CASSPYGQEYGYTF

J: TRBJ2-7
V: TRBV29-1
D: -
CDR3: CSVVSGTNLYEQYF

J: TRBJ2-1
V: TRBV7-2
D: TRBD2
CDR3: CASSPPGLAGGREQFF

J: TRBJ2-2
V: TRBV5-1
D: -
CDR3: CASSQGHGSPGELFF

J: TRBJ2-1
V: TRBV4-1
D: -
CDR3: CASSQDPGGETYNEQFF

J: TRBJ2-5
V: TRBV30
D: -
CDR3: CAWSLAQETQYF

J: TRBJ2-3
V: TRBV5-4
D: -
CDR3: CASSLTGNRDTQYF

J: TRBJ1-2
V: TRBV29-1
D: -
CDR3: CSVEGGSGYTF

J: TRBJ1-3
V: TRBV18
D: TRBD1
CDR3: CASSPDQTGTGNTIYF

J: TRBJ2-6
V: TRBV19
D: TRBD2
CDR3: CASRTFGAGGPSGANVLTF

J: TRBJ1-3
V: TRBV30
D: -
CDR3: CAWRTGTSGNTIYF